The following is a T cell receptor (beta chain) sequence with its context. This CDR3 region has 14 residues. Per the germline V gene, CDR1 is LNHNV and CDR2 is YYDKDF (reference sequence). Trimming removed 0 bases from V and 2 bases from J; junction bases left unmatched: 0. This sample is part of a study of cytomegalovirus exposure and HLA in healthy donors. The PCR had 60 Vbeta and 13 Jbeta primers. TCRdb's copy holds only in-frame clones and misses some; the assay was immunoSEQ multiplex PCR. The table has about 190,000 clones, around 88% seen once; the top ten hold 0.25% to 0.4%. The sample taken for sequencing was PBMCs. The chain combines TRBV15 with TRBJ2-5, with 7 positions matching TRBD1. The sequence was obtained from a woman aged 30 to 39 in good health and CMV-seronegative. This CDR3 reads CATSRDRGQETQYF. The CDR3 DNA sequence: TGTGCCACCAGCAGAGACAGGGGGCAAGAGACCCAGTACTTC.